This TCR beta chain originates from a study of graft-versus-host responses after intestinal transplantation (dated by TCRdb to the early 2020s). Looking at the study overall: Multivisceral, liver-intestinal, or isolated intestinal transplants were received by the recipients. Every recipient was given anti-thymocyte globulin induction, followed by approximately 3 years of maintenance tacrolimus and steroids. After intestinal transplantation, graft-versus-host and host-versus-graft alloreactive T cell clones were followed in the graft, circulation and bone marrow using bulk TCR-beta CDR3 sequencing. Alloreactive clones were identified by sequencing pre-transplant mixed lymphocyte reaction products and comparing these products with unstimulated pre-transplant donor and recipient T cells. The cohort enrolled around 25 intestinal transplant recipients including one retransplant, and 3 patients lacking pretransplant specimens were excluded. Donor T cell macrochimerism was defined as a peak of at least 4% donor T cells among recipient peripheral blood mononuclear cells. Rather than going through the commercial service, samples from a few later patients were sequenced in-house on an Illumina MiSeq and processed with MiXCR.

Reading from cysteine to phenylalanine, the CDR3 counts 14 amino acids. Of the read, only the CDR3 DNA is kept; its 42 bases are in frame from base 1. Ends trimmed: V by 2 bases, J by 14 bases; bases unmatched to a gene: 7. Looking up the germline V gene yields CDR1 MNHNS and CDR2 SASEGT. In this sample, this clone turned up a few times. No base qualities exist here, and no much larger clone lies one base off it. The time point label, read with the paper, signifies: cells obtained before transplantation from donor or recipient. In mixed lymphocyte reactions, some 200,000 CFSE-labeled pre-transplant responders were plated with some 200,000 irradiated violet-dye-labeled stimulators and cultured for about 6 days. Proliferating CD3+CD4+CFSE-low and CD3+CD8+CFSE-low responder cells were FACS-sorted on a BD Influx sorter after the mixed lymphocyte reaction. Overall study outcomes, separate from this receptor: Peak levels of circulating GvH clones were associated with declines in HvG clones early after transplant. In the allografts of patients with donor T cell macrochimerism, GvH to HvG T cell clonal ratios were high. The relatively low number and heterogeneity of intestinal transplant patients limited the conclusions. GvH clones were detected in recipient bone marrow, and some appeared earlier in ileal mucosa or blood, consistent with an intestinal mucosal origin.

Library creation used the immunoSEQ multiplex PCR assay. For most patients, genomic DNA was isolated using the Qiagen DNeasy Blood and Tissue Kit and was shipped frozen to Adaptive Biotechnologies for TCR sequencing. For most patients, high-throughput TCR-beta CDR3 sequencing of genomic DNA was performed by Adaptive Biotechnologies. In the paper's pipeline: Adaptive's ImmunoSEQ software supplied the TCR sequencing data for about 18 patients, while MiXCR and VDJtools were used to process a few other patients. To correct CD4 versus CD8 sorting errors, any sequence found in both subsets at a frequency ratio below 5:1 was removed. Because the origin of CDR3 nucleotide sequences shared between donor and recipient could not be assigned, those sequences were removed. To count as alloreactive, a clone needed at least 2-fold expansion over unstimulated cells and a minimum CFSE-low frequency of 0.002% (template counts) or 0.001% (read counts). A clone was considered mappable if detected in the sequenced pre-transplant spleen, lymph node, or MLR CFSE-low populations of the donor or recipient. The cumulative frequency of alloreactive clones was calculated as a percentage of all sequences, weighted by copy number. Not all clones reach the TCRdb copy of this immuneACCESS table, which keeps in-frame sequences only. Checked studies attribute under half of the gap to unresolved V genes and leave the rest unexplained. The V and J calls and clone size come from that table; D and trimming were worked out from the DNA. Recorded for this sample are about 15,000 clones; 35% to 40% of them occurred a single time. The ten largest account for about 15% of the sample.

This clonotype was sampled from a human patient who received an intestinal transplant. Recombination joined TRBV6-1 with TRBJ1-6; 9 of the junction bases match TRBD1. Sequenced here: alloreactive CD8+ T cells from a mixed lymphocyte reaction culture, sampled before intestinal transplant. The sample's cell subset or site label, in plain terms: CFSE-low proliferating T cells sorted from roughly 6-day pre-transplant mixed lymphocyte reaction (GvH or HvG direction). The sequenced DNA: TGTGCCAGCAGTGAATGGGGGACAGGGAGGTCCCTCCACTTT. Translated, this is CASSEWGTGRSLHF.